The 3 T cell receptor beta chains below come from one sample, sequenced in a study of shared clonotypes between healthy human individuals. The repertoire was sequenced with immunoSEQ multiplex PCR; TCRdb's copy has only in-frame clones and lacks some. The sample has some 240,000 clones, under 80% seen once; the top ten hold roughly 10%. The material sequenced was memory CD4+ T cells sorted from blood. The sample's subset: CD45RA-negative fraction. The receptors originated from a man aged 25-45 years in good health.

The chain is built from TRBV5-1 and TRBJ2-2; 9 nucleotides match TRBD1. The CDR3 totals 13 residues. Germline CDR1 is SGHRS and CDR2 is YFSETQ. V lost 4 bases, J lost 6 bases, and 1 base stayed unmatched. The CDR3 bases are TGCGCCAGCAGCGGACAGGGGTCCGGGGAGCTGTTTTTT. Amino acid sequence: CASSGQGSGELFF.

This clone was recorded at least ten times. This chain joins TRBV9 and TRBJ2-2, with D unclear. V was clipped by 0 bases and J by 6 bases, with 6 bases between them. The germline V gene encodes CDR1 SGDLS and CDR2 YYNGEE. The CDR3 runs to 13 residues. Here the CDR3 reads CASSVGLAGELFF. DNA of the CDR3: TGTGCCAGCAGCGTAGGGCTAGCCGGGGAGCTGTTTTTT.

The genes are TRBV11-2 and TRBJ2-3; D not resolved. Trimming pared 7 bases from V and 4 bases from J, leaving 18 bases between. This CDR3 comprises 15 residues. Germline V gene lookup returns CDR1 SGHAT and CDR2 FQNNGV. The CDR3 DNA sequence: TGTGCCAGCAACTCTCCTCGGTTTAGTCCAGATACGCAGTATTTT. This codes for CASNSPRFSPDTQYF.